This paragraph covers one TCR beta chain sequence. Its cognate antigen has yet to be identified. Base qualities are not provided; no much larger clone lies one nucleotide away. The data originate from a study of blood T cells in healthy people across ages (dated by TCRdb to 2015 to 2017). Broadly, across the study: In model experiments, template switching captured roughly one uniquely barcoded TCR beta cDNA molecule for every two T cells. The study measured age-related changes in TCR beta repertoire diversity using deep sequencing normalized with unique cDNA molecular identifiers. The donors were split into four age groups: young (average 16 years), middle-aged (more than 35), aged (approximately 60) and long-lived (82). Using the same blood draw, the study looked at two additional independent replicas of 1 million unique cDNA reads for two donors, one aged 18 to 30 and the other aged 80 or older. General conclusions and limits of the study: Total diversity estimates from one million sequenced T cells were considered lower bounds and underestimates. Observed TCR beta diversity correlated strongly with the percentage of naive T cells measured by flow cytometry. Since profiling was done on bulk unsorted PBMCs, naive and antigen-experienced compartments could not be conclusively compared. Because donor CMV infection status was unknown, age-related changes in expanded clonotypes were potentially confounded. As age increased, observed TCR beta diversity per million T cells dropped in a roughly linear way, and a significant reduction was already evident by age approximately 40. Compared with the aged group, more naive CD4+ T cells, fewer expanded clones and increased TCR diversity were shown by the long-lived group, suggesting age selection.

The approximately 40 donors, aged about 6 to 100 years, were systemically healthy Caucasian individuals from Russia. Each donor gave ten milliliters of peripheral blood, drawn into EDTA-treated Vacutainer tubes. Ficoll-Paque density-gradient centrifugation was used to isolate PBMCs, with at least 6.5 million per sample. Trizol reagent was used to extract total RNA from PBMCs, with at least 5.5 micrograms per sample. For every donor, an aliquot of PBMCs went through flow cytometry to measure the percentages of naive CD45RAhigh/CD27high T cells. Its CDR3 holds 12 amino acids, cysteine through phenylalanine. This entry keeps only the CDR3 DNA: 36 bases, framed from base 1. CDR1 and CDR2 were assigned from the germline V gene as SQVTM and ANQGSEA. At the junction V is shortened by 7 bases and J by 6 bases; bases outside the gene matches: 5. Libraries were made using 5' RACE. TCRdb records Illumina HiSeq 2500 as the sequencer. A second roughly 6 to 12 cycle PCR used a sample-barcoded 5' primer and a J-beta primer mix. A template-switch 5' adaptor carrying 12 random nucleotides introduced a unique molecular identifier onto each TCR beta cDNA molecule. Each sample yielded at least 2.5 million CDR3-containing paired-end reads. First-strand cDNA synthesis was performed from all RNA using the Mint cDNA synthesis kit, with priming by a TRBC-specific oligonucleotide. Following uracil-DNA glycosylase treatment, all cDNA underwent a first 18-cycle PCR with the universal primers M1SS and BC2_uni_R. Concerning the study's data processing: For normalization, 1 million high-quality reads, each with a distinct molecular identifier, were randomly selected from each sample. Instead of being binned into consensus sequences, reads with shared molecular identifiers were discarded. MiTCR, set to a Q25 quality threshold and the strictest error-elimination algorithm, was used for CDR3 identification, clonotype clustering and error correction. A nonparametric unseen species model with Euler transformation was used to estimate a lower bound on total TCR beta diversity. Using fastp at Q25 and MiXCR, TCRdb reprocessed the public reads and kept productive beta chains. Each CDR3 protein gets just one entry, which takes the most common genes and DNA from the rows behind it. These V and J calls derive from TCRdb rather than the authors' analysis. For this sample the table gives hundreds of thousands of distinct CDR3 sequences, of which about a quarter were detected only once. In total, the top ten clones hold approximately 3.5% of the sample.

A further study also used this sample, focusing on T cells of mothers and their children. As the second publication notes: Donors were nine systemically healthy Caucasian individuals: three mothers and their six children. cDNA synthesis consumed the entire amount of extracted RNA, loaded at around 1.5 ug RNA in each 15 ul reaction. Sample barcodes and 2-4 random nucleotides were added via the M1S primer in the second PCR. Each mother yielded over 8.5 million TCR beta CDR3 reads and each child about 3 million reads. Thymic selection similarly shapes TCR recombination output in related and unrelated pairs, with minor effect from inherited differences. Normalized repertoire overlap was always found to be slightly, but never significantly, higher in related mother-child pairs than in unrelated mother-child pairs. No persistent microchimeric T cell clones were found, with a detection sensitivity of approximately 100 clones per million clonotypes. In the study, deep NGS was used to compare the TCR beta repertoires of mothers and children, and features distinguishing related mother-child pairs from unrelated individuals were sought. The mean age was roughly 40 +/- 4 years for the mothers and about 12 +/- 4 years for the children. After adapter ligation with NEBNext reagents, the libraries were sequenced on Illumina HiSeq 2000 with 100+100 nt paired-end reads. To avoid cross-contamination, the mother libraries and the child libraries were prepared a month apart and sequenced in separate runs. Each donor had between roughly 450,000 and 2,100,000 distinct TCR beta clonotypes identified. Naive TCR beta clonotypes were estimated from low-frequency clonotypes matched to each donor's FACS-determined naive share, without sorting.

The sample consisted of blood. The TCR comes from a boy between 2 and 10 years old in good health. The V and J segments used are TRBV29-1 and TRBJ2-2; 7 central bases correspond to TRBD2. CDR3 region: CSARGEPGELFF. In nucleotides, the sequence is TGCAGCGCCCGGGGGGAGCCCGGGGAGCTGTTTTTT.